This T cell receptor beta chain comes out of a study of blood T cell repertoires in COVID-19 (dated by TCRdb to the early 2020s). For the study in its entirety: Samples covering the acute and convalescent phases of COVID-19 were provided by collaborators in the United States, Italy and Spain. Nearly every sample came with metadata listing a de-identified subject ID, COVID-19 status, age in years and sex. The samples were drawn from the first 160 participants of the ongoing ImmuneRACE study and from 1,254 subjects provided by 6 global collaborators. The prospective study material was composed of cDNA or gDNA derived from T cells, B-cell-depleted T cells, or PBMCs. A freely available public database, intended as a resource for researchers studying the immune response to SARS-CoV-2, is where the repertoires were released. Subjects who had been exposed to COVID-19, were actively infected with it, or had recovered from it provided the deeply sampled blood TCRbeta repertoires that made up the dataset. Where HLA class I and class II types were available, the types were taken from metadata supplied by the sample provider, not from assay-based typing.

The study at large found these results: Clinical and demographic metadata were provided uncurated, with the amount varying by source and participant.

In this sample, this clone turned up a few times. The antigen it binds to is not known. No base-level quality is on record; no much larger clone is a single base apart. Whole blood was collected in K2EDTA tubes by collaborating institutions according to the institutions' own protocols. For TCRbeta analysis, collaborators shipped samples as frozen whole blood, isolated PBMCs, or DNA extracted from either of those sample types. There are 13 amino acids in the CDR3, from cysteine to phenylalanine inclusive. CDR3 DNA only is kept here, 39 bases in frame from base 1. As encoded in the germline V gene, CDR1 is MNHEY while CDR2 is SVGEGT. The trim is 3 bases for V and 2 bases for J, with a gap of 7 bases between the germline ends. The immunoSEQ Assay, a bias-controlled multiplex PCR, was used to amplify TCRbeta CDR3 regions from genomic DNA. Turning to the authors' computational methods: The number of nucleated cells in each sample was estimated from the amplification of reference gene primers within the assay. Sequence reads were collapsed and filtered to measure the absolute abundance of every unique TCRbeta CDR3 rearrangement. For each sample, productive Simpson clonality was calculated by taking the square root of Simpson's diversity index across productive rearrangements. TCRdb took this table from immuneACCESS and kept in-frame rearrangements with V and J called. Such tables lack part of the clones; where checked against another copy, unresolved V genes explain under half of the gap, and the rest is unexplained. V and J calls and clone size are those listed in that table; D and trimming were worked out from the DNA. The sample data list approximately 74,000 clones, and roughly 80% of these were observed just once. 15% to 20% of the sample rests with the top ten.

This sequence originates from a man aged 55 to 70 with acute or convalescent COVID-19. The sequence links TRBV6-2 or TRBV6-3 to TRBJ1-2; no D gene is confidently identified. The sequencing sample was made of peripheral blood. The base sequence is TGTGCCAGCAGTTATGAGGTAAACTATGGCTACACCTTC. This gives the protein CASSYEVNYGYTF.